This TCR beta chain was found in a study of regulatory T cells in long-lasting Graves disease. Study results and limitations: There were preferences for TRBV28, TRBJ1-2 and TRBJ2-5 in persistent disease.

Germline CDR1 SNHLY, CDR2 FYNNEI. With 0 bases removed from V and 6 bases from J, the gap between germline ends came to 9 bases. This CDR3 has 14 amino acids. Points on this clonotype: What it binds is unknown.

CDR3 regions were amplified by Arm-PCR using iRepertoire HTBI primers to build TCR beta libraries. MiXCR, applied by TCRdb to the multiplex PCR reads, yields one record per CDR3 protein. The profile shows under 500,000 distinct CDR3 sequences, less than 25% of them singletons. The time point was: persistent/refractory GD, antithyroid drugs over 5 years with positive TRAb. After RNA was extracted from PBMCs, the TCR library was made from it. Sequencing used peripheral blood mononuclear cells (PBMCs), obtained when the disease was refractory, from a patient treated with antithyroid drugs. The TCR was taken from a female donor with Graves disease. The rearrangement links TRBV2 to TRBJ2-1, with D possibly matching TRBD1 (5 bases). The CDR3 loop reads CASSEAGRGNEQFF. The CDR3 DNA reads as TGTGCCAGCAGTGAAGCCGGAAGGGGCAATGAGCAGTTCTTC.